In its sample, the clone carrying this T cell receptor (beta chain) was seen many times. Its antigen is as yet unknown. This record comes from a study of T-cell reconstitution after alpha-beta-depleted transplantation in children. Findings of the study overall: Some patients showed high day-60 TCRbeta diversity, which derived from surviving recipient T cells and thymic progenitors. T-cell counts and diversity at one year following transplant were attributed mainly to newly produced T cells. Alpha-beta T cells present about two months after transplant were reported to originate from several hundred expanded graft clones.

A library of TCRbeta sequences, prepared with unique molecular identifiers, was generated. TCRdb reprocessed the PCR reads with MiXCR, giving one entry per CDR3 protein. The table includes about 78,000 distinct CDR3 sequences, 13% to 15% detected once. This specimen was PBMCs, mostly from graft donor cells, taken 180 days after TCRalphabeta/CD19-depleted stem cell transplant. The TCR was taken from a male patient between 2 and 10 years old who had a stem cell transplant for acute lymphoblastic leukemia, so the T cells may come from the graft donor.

The CDR3 nucleotides are TGTGCCATCAGTGAGTCGAGAACCGAGACCTACGAGCAGTACTTC. Translating it yields CAISESRTETYEQYF. The gene calls are TRBV10-3 and TRBJ2-7; D remains unclear. Trimming left V 0 bases short and J 2 bases short, with 11 bases between. This CDR3 has 15 amino acids. Germline V lookup: CDR1 ENHRY, CDR2 SYGVKD.